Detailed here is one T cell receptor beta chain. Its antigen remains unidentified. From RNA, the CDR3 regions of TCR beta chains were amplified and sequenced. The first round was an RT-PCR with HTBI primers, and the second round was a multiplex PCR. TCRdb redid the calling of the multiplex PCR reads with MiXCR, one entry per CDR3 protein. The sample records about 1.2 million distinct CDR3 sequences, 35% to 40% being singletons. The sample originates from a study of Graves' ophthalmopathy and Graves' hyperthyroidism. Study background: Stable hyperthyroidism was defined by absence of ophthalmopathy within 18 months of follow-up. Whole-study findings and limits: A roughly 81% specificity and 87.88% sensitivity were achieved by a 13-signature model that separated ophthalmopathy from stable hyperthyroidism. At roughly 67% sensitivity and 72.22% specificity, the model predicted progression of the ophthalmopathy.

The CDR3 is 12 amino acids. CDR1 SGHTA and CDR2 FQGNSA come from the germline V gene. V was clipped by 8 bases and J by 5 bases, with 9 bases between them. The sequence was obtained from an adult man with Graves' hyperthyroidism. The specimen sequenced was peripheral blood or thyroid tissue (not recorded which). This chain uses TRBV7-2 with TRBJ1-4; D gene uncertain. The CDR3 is CASAHTNEKLFF. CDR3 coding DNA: TGTGCCAGCGCTCATACAAATGAAAAACTGTTTTTT. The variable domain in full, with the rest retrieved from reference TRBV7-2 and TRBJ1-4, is GAGVSQSPSNKVTEKGKDVELRCDPISGHTALYWYRQSLGQGLEFLIYFQGNSAPDKSGLPSDRFSAERTGGSVSTLTIQRTQQEDSAVYLCASAHTNEKLFFGSGTQLSVL.